This section outlines one T cell receptor beta chain sequence together with its context. Antigen unknown. Naive-designated CD8 cells lacked CD45RO, were positively enriched for CCR7, and omitted terminally differentiated effector memory CD45RA+ cells. Healthy adults negative for HIV, lacking recent acute infections or vaccinations, served as donors. The data originate from a study of shared clonotypes between healthy human individuals. Study conclusions and caveats: Tissues were not sampled, only blood, and their repertoires likely differ. Non-shared clonotypes were found to have lower generation probabilities than the clonotypes that were shared by all four of the sorted-subset donors.

The assay was immunoSEQ multiplex PCR, and TCRdb's table has in-frame clones only and misses some. The sample carries a few million clones, 85% to 95% recorded once. Germline assignment: CDR1 MGHDK and CDR2 SYGVNS. After removal of 2 bases from V and 5 bases from J, the junction contained 9 bases not matched to a gene. This CDR3 has 17 residues. V is TRBV25-1 and J is TRBJ2-5; the match to TRBD2 covers 12 bases. This receptor was identified in a man aged 18 to 30 in good health. Some clones in this sample may be carry-over from other donors' samples. Material: naive CD8+ T cells from PBMCs. Written as DNA, the CDR3 is TGTGCCAGCAGTGAAGTCGGGCTAGCGGGAGGGCGGGAGACCCAGTACTTC. Protein: CASSEVGLAGGRETQYF.